One and the same sample provided the 17 T cell receptor beta chains below, sequenced in a study of T cell responses to AZD1222 COVID-19 vaccine. Method: immunoSEQ multiplex PCR; TCRdb's copy keeps in-frame clones and lacks some. The repertoire consists of 90,000 to 150,000 clones, with about 86% occurring once and the leading ten covering 12%. Source: peripheral blood, taken on day 0 of AZD1222 vaccination. The receptors come from an adult in good health.

The chain employs TRBV28 and TRBJ1-5, with D possibly matching TRBD1 (5 bases). Trimming took 6 bases from V and 0 from J, leaving 12 bases between them. The CDR3 has 15 amino acids. CDR1 and CDR2 (germline): MDHEN, SYDVKM. The CDR3 region has the DNA TGTGCCAGCAGCGGGGACCCCCGTAGCAATCAGCCCCAGCATTTT. Encoded protein: CASSGDPRSNQPQHF.

J is TRBJ1-2 and V is TRBV2; 8 bases fit TRBD1. CDR3 length: 14 residues. CDR1 is SNHLY and CDR2 is FYNNEI in the germline V gene. The trim removed 4 bases at V and 6 bases at J, leaving 7 bases unmatched. The DNA of the CDR3 is TGTGCCAGCAGTGGACCCAGGGGGCGCGATGGCTACACCTTC. Amino acids: CASSGPRGRDGYTF.

There are a few counts of this clone. The chain is built from TRBV7-9 and TRBJ1-4; D possibly corresponds to TRBD1 (5 bases). This CDR3 contains 16 residues. V was cut by 4 bases and J by 2 bases, with 14 bases left in between. Per the germline V gene, CDR1 is SEHNR and CDR2 is FQNEAQ (reference sequence). CDR3 sequence (DNA): TGTGCCAGCAGCTCCCGGGACGGCAAGACTAATGAAAAACTGTTTTTT. Protein: CASSSRDGKTNEKLFF.

The chain recombines TRBV29-1 with TRBJ1-4, with 7 bases that match TRBD1. V lost 6 bases, J lost 8 bases, and 9 bases stayed unmatched. This CDR3 comprises 13 residues. CDR1 is SQVTM and CDR2 is ANQGSEA in the germline V gene. The CDR3 DNA reads as TGCAGCGTGCCCACAGGGGCGGAGGAAAAACTGTTTTTT. Its translation is CSVPTGAEEKLFF.

The V call is TRBV19, the J call TRBJ2-5; TRBD1 matches 10 bases. Germline CDR1 and CDR2: LNHDA and SQIVND (reference sequence). The ends lost 5 bases at V and 1 base at J; junction bases unmatched: 7. This CDR3 has 16 residues. CDR3 sequence reads: CASSLGQGGIQETQYF. Here the CDR3 DNA reads TGTGCCAGTAGTTTAGGACAGGGGGGGATCCAAGAGACCCAGTACTTC.

V and J are TRBV10-3 and TRBJ2-5; 7 bases match TRBD2. Germline CDR1 is ENHRY and CDR2 is SYGVKD. CDR3 length: 13 residues. After removal of 6 bases from V and 0 bases from J, the junction contained 1 base not matched to a gene. This chain's CDR3 is CAIRGGNQETQYF. The CDR3 region has the DNA TGTGCCATCAGGGGGGGGAACCAAGAGACCCAGTACTTC.

The chain carries TRBV18 and TRBJ2-7; D might be TRBD1 or TRBD2, each matching 5 bases. This CDR3 is 14 amino acids long. The V and J ends lost 6 bases and 2 bases respectively, with 14 bases between them. Germline values: CDR1 KGHSH, CDR2 LQKENI. DNA for the CDR3: TGTGCCAGCTCCCGAGGGACGCTTGCCTACGAGCAGTACTTC. Amino acids: CASSRGTLAYEQYF.

The chain links TRBV28 to TRBJ2-5, with a possible D match to TRBD1 (6 bases). Per the germline V gene, CDR1 is MDHEN and CDR2 is SYDVKM. V lost 7 bases, J lost 3 bases, and 24 bases lay in between. The CDR3 covers 17 residues. CDR3 region: CASTKVWGPPTKETQYF. The CDR3 DNA is TGTGCCAGCACCAAAGTCTGGGGGCCCCCAACTAAAGAGACCCAGTACTTC.

In this sample, this clone turned up once. The V gene is TRBV4-3, the J gene TRBJ2-7; 9 nucleotides align to TRBD2. Germline lookup yields CDR1 LGHNA and CDR2 YSLEER. This CDR3 has 15 amino acids. V shed 4 bases, J shed 0 bases, and the junction held 4 bases outside the gene matches. CDR3 DNA: TGCGCCAGCAGCCGCGCGACTAGCGGCTCCTACGAGCAGTACTTC. It codes for CASSRATSGSYEQYF.

The chain uses TRBV19 and TRBJ2-1, with 7 bases fitting TRBD2. This CDR3 region has 15 residues. V was pared by 5 bases and J by 7 bases, with 11 bases of the junction left unmatched. Germline assignment: CDR1 LNHDA and CDR2 SQIVND (reference sequence). The CDR3 protein is CASSQVAGLSNEQFF. The CDR3 DNA is TGTGCCAGTAGTCAGGTAGCGGGTTTGTCAAATGAGCAGTTCTTC.

The chain couples TRBV6-5 to TRBJ2-7; weak D call: TRBD1 (6 bases). The CDR3 consists of 13 residues. In germline, CDR1 is MNHEY, CDR2 SVGAGI. Trimming left V 6 bases short and J 6 bases short, with 15 bases between. The CDR3 region is CASRDTGLLEQYF. The CDR3 DNA reads TGTGCCAGCAGGGATACAGGGTTGCTCGAGCAGTACTTC.

The V and J genes are TRBV19 and TRBJ2-3; 7 nucleotides align to TRBD2. The CDR3 sequence is 13 residues long. CDR1 and CDR2 from the germline V gene are LNHDA and SQIVND (reference sequence). Trimming cost V 6 bases and J 9 bases; bases outside gene matches: 9. CDR3 in amino acids: CASSEGGLGTQYF. CDR3 nucleotide sequence: TGTGCCAGTAGCGAAGGAGGACTAGGCACGCAGTATTTT. Filled out from reference TRBV19 and TRBJ2-3, the complete variable domain reads DGGITQSPKYLFRKEGQNVTLSCEQNLNHDAMYWYRQDPGQGLRLIYYSQIVNDFQKGDIAEGYSVSREKKESFPLTVTSAQKNPTAFYLCASSEGGLGTQYFGPGTRLTVL.

This clone came up a few times. This chain uses TRBV28 with TRBJ1-2; D call uncertain. Trimming pared 3 bases from V and 4 bases from J, leaving 12 bases between. Germline V CDR1 and CDR2: MDHEN, SYDVKM. CDR3 length: 14 amino acids. The CDR3 is CASSLENSVYGYTF. In DNA, the CDR3 is TGTGCCAGCAGTTTGGAGAACAGCGTCTATGGCTACACCTTC.

J is TRBJ1-3 and V is TRBV5-1; 8 bases map to TRBD1. Looked up from germline, CDR1 is SGHRS and CDR2 is YFSETQ. The J segment lost 3 bases and the V segment lost 4 bases, leaving 6 bases of the junction unmatched. This CDR3 has 15 amino acids. CDR3 coding DNA: TGCGCCAGCAGCCGGGGGACAGGCGGTGGAAACACCATATATTTT. Residues: CASSRGTGGGNTIYF.

This sequence joins TRBV6-5 and TRBJ2-7, with D possibly called TRBD1 or TRBD2 (5 bases each). Germline CDR1 is MNHEY and CDR2 is SVGAGI. V shed 7 bases and J shed 6 bases, with 19 bases lying between them. The CDR3 runs 14 residues. The CDR3 protein is CASTTMGVAGEQYF. CDR3 DNA: TGTGCCAGCACAACCATGGGGGTCGCGGGCGAGCAGTACTTC.

This chain connects TRBV19 to TRBJ2-7, with D unclear. The V and J ends lost 2 bases and 3 bases respectively, with 5 bases between them. The length of the CDR3 is 12 residues. Looked up from germline, CDR1 is LNHDA and CDR2 is SQIVND (reference sequence). The CDR3 region is CASSISNYEQYF. As DNA, the CDR3 is TGTGCCAGTAGTATATCCAACTACGAGCAGTACTTC.

In this sample, this clone turned up once. This sequence joins TRBV24-1 and TRBJ1-2; 11 bases are a match to TRBD1. Germline V gives CDR1 KGHDR, CDR2 SFDVKD. The J segment lost 7 bases and the V segment lost 7 bases, leaving 1 base of the junction unmatched. This CDR3 spans 12 amino acids. CDR3 DNA: TGTGCCACCAGCGGGACAGGGGGTGGCTACACCTTC. Translating gives CATSGTGGGYTF.